Below, 2 T cell receptor beta chains from the same sample are listed, as sequenced in a study of shared clonotypes between healthy human individuals. Profiled with immunoSEQ multiplex PCR; TCRdb holds only in-frame clones, not every one. The repertoire holds 2 million to 2.5 million clones, with 85% to 95% as singletons. Naivety among CD8 cells was defined by CD45RO negativity and positive CCR7 selection, thereby excluding terminally differentiated effector memory CD45RA+ cells. The sample taken for sequencing was naive CD8+ T cells from PBMCs. The receptors derive from a man between 18 and 35 years old in good health. Some clones in this sample may be carry-over from other donors' samples.

This clone was counted once. The CDR3 region is CASSQEGTGGYEQYF. Here the CDR3 DNA reads TGCGCCAGCAGCCAAGAGGGGACAGGGGGCTACGAGCAGTACTTC. V is TRBV4-1 and J is TRBJ2-7, with 11 nucleotides matching TRBD1. V shed 0 bases and J 3 bases; nucleotides not matched to a gene: 1. The CDR3 covers 15 residues. The V gene's germline CDR1 is MGHRA and CDR2 YSYEKL.

V gene TRBV19 combines with J gene TRBJ1-1; no clear D. CDR1 is LNHDA, CDR2 SQIVND, per germline (reference sequence). Deletions cut 8 bases from V and 10 bases from J, with 17 bases between. The CDR3 has 12 residues. The chain's CDR3 is CASGSWGVGAFF. In DNA, the CDR3 is TGTGCCAGTGGCTCGTGGGGAGTCGGAGCTTTCTTT.